The clone carrying this T cell receptor (beta chain) was observed a handful of times. The antigen is undetermined. This sample is drawn from a study of graft-versus-host responses after intestinal transplantation. Whole-study context: Multivisceral, liver-intestinal, or isolated intestinal transplants were performed in recipients. Recipients uniformly received anti-thymocyte globulin induction, followed by tacrolimus and steroids for three to four years. Study-wide results and caveats: Patients who carried graft-donor T cell macrochimerism also had high graft-versus-host to host-versus-graft clonal ratios in their allografts. GvH clones appeared in recipient marrow, some first in ileum or blood.

The method was immunoSEQ multiplex PCR; TCRdb's version includes in-frame clones alone and lacks a portion of them. The sample includes 62,000 or so clones, around nine tenths of them seen just once. The sequences come from unstimulated CD8+ T cells sorted from spleen or lymph node cells, collected before transplant. This receptor was identified in a human donor who was the organ donor for an intestinal transplant.

CDR3 in DNA: TGTGCCAGTAGTATATGGCCACAGGGGGTCAACACCGGGGAGCTGTTTTTT. Protein: CASSIWPQGVNTGELFF. The rearrangement links TRBV19 to TRBJ2-2; 8 bases match TRBD1. The junction had 7 bases not matched to a gene; V was cut back by 2 bases and J by 2 bases. The CDR3 runs 17 residues. Germline values: CDR1 LNHDA, CDR2 SQIVND (reference sequence).